The rows below give T cell receptor beta chains drawn from one sample of a study of OX40 agonist ivuxolimab in advanced cancers. Assay used: immunoSEQ multiplex PCR; TCRdb lists only in-frame clones, some missing. This table holds 30,000 or so clones, roughly 86% found once. The sample was CD4+ or CD8+ T cells sorted from blood, taken in a trial of the OX40 agonist ivuxolimab. The receptors originated from an adult with an advanced solid tumor such as melanoma, head and neck, liver or kidney cancer. The CDR3 runs from the conserved cysteine through the conserved F or W. D genes are given only for firm matches. Only some rows state a clone size, as once, few, many or a class for expanded clones.

>TRBJ2-3|.|TRBV27|.
TGTGCCAGCAGTTTAAGGTTTGAGGTAGAGGCAGATACGCAGTATTTT
CASSLRFEVEADTQYF
>TRBJ2-3|.|TRBV28|.
TGTGCCAGCAGTTTGCGGGACAGTTACACAGATACGCAGTATTTT
CASSLRDSYTDTQYF
>TRBJ1-2|TRBD1|TRBV6-1|.
TGTGCCAGCAGTGAGCTCGGACAGGGCAAAGCGAACTATGGCTACACCTTC
CASSELGQGKANYGYTF
>TRBJ2-7|.|TRBV4-3|.
TGCGCCAGCAGCCTCGACTCGTCCCCCTACGAGCAGTACTTC
CASSLDSSPYEQYF
>TRBJ1-2|.|TRBV6-6|.
TGTGCCAGCAGTTCCACGGGGATCGGTAGAGGCTACACCTTC
CASSSTGIGRGYTF
>TRBJ2-7|.|TRBV13|.
TGTGCCAGCAGCCTCCGAGGGGGGCGCACGAACGAGCAGTACTTC
CASSLRGGRTNEQYF
>TRBJ2-7|TRBD1|TRBV5-4|.
TGTGCCAGCAGCCCGGGTTTCGGACAGGGGACCTACGAGCAGTACTTC
CASSPGFGQGTYEQYF
>TRBJ1-1|.|TRBV2|.
TGTGCCAGCAGTGTGATGAGCATAGGCCCGCTGCCTGAAGCTTTCTTT
CASSVMSIGPLPEAFF
>TRBJ2-5|.|TRBV28|.
TGTGCCAGCAGTTTACGGACAAACCAAGAGACCCAGTACTTC
CASSLRTNQETQYF
>TRBJ2-5|TRBD1|TRBV6-5|.
TGTGCCAGCAGTTCAGGACAGGGGTTCCAAGAGACCCAGTACTTC
CASSSGQGFQETQYF
>TRBJ1-2|.|TRBV18|.
TGTGCCAGCTCACCACCGCAATCCGAGTTAACTAACTATGGCTACACCTTC
CASSPPQSELTNYGYTF
>TRBJ2-4|.|TRBV6-1|.
TGTGCCAGCAGTGACAGGGCTGGCAAAAACATTCAGTACTTC
CASSDRAGKNIQYF
>TRBJ1-2|.|TRBV27|.
TGTGCCAGCAGGGAGGGGTCCCACTATGGCTACACCTTC
CASREGSHYGYTF
>TRBJ1-2|.|TRBV7-6|.
TGTGCCAGCAGCCCTGCTCAGGGGTCCTATGGCTACACCTTC
CASSPAQGSYGYTF
>TRBJ2-1|TRBD1|TRBV11-3|.
TGTGCCAGCAGCACCCTGGGGACAGGAGACAATGAGCAGTTCTTC
CASSTLGTGDNEQFF
>TRBJ2-7|.|TRBV20-1|.
TGCAGTGCCGCTTTAGGGGTGAACCAGTACTTC
CSAALGVNQYF
>TRBJ2-7|TRBD2|TRBV6-6|.
TGTGCCAGCAGTCACGGGGGGGGCTACGAGCAGTACTTC
CASSHGGGYEQYF
>TRBJ2-2|TRBD1|TRBV11-2|.
TGTGCCAGCAGCTTAGACAGGGGGACCGGGGAGCTGTTTTTT
CASSLDRGTGELFF
>TRBJ2-5|TRBD2|TRBV7-9|.
TGTGCCAGCAGCACCGTAGCGGGGATCCAAGAGACCCAGTACTTC
CASSTVAGIQETQYF
>TRBJ2-2|.|TRBV5-4|.
TGTGCCAGCAGCTTGGCCTTCGGGGAGCTGTTTTTT
CASSLAFGELFF
>TRBJ2-3|TRBD2|TRBV29-1|.
TGCAGCGTTGGGGAGGGTCCCACAGATACGCAGTATTTT
CSVGEGPTDTQYF
>TRBJ2-7|.|TRBV27|.
TGTGCCAGCAGTTACCGGGACCAAAGCTCCTACGAGCAGTACTTC
CASSYRDQSSYEQYF
>TRBJ2-7|.|TRBV27|.
TGTGCCAGCAGTTCCGGGGCCAGCTCCTACGAGCAGTACTTC
CASSSGASSYEQYF
>TRBJ1-4|TRBD1|TRBV5-6|.
TGTGCCAGCAGCTTGGCCTACATTGGGACAGAAAATGAAAAACTGTTTTTT
CASSLAYIGTENEKLFF
>TRBJ2-7|TRBD2|TRBV7-6|once
TGTACCAGCAGCCCCTATGAGGAGCGGGGGGACATCGAGCAGTACTTC
CTSSPYEERGDIEQYF
>TRBJ2-3|TRBD2|TRBV7-7|.
TGTGCCAGCAGCTTAGCCCGTAGCGGGCCATTACAAGCCACAGATACGCAGTATTTT
CASSLARSGPLQATDTQYF
>TRBJ2-3|.|TRBV7-8|.
TGTGCCAGCAGCTTAGTCGGAAGCACAGATACGCAGTATTTT
CASSLVGSTDTQYF
>TRBJ2-7|.|TRBV14|.
TGTGCCAGCAGCCAAGTGGCCAGTTCCTTCTACGAGCAGTACTTC
CASSQVASSFYEQYF
>TRBJ1-4|.|TRBV5-3|.
TGTGCCAGAAGCCTACTACCTAGCGGGGCTAATGAAAAACTGTTTTTT
CARSLLPSGANEKLFF
>TRBJ2-5|.|TRBV6-5|.
TGTGCCACCCAGGAGGGGAATGGTCTGGAGACCCAGTACTTC
CATQEGNGLETQYF
>TRBJ2-5|.|TRBV28|.
TGTGCCAGCGTAGACCGGAGGGAGACCCAGTACTTC
CASVDRRETQYF
>TRBJ2-1|TRBD2|TRBV6-6|once
TGTGCCAGCAGTCCTCCCGGGGGGGGCTCCTACAATGAGCAGTTCTTC
CASSPPGGGSYNEQFF
>TRBJ1-2|.|TRBV6-1|.
TGTGCCAGCAGTGAAGGGCTGGGACCGAACTATGGCTACACCTTC
CASSEGLGPNYGYTF
>TRBJ1-1|TRBD1|TRBV30|.
TGTGCCTGGAGACCCGGACAGGGGATTTGGTCGAACACTGAAGCTTTCTTT
CAWRPGQGIWSNTEAFF
>TRBJ2-1|.|TRBV11-2|.
TGTGCCAGCAGCTTAGGAGGGAGCGAGCAGTTCTTC
CASSLGGSEQFF
>TRBJ2-1|.|TRBV5-6|.
TGTGCCAGCAGCTTGAGGGGGGATGAGCAGTTCTTC
CASSLRGDEQFF
>TRBJ1-1|.|TRBV7-6|once
TGTGCCAGCAGCTTGGGGGGCCAGAACACTGAAGCTTTCTTT
CASSLGGQNTEAFF
>TRBJ2-5|TRBD2|TRBV12-5|.
TGTGCTAGCGATAAAGCGGGAGAGGAGACCCAGTACTTC
CASDKAGEETQYF
>TRBJ2-1|.|TRBV12-5|.
TGTGCTAGTGGTTTGGGGGTGGCTGGTGCATTCAATGAGCAGTTCTTC
CASGLGVAGAFNEQFF
>TRBJ2-5|.|TRBV6-6|.
TGTGCCAGCAGTTCGGCAGGTAGAAGACAAGAGACCCAGTACTTC
CASSSAGRRQETQYF
>TRBJ2-1|.|TRBV29-1|.
TGCAGCGTTGAAGACTACGCCACTAACAATGAGCAGTTCTTC
CSVEDYATNNEQFF
>TRBJ1-4|.|TRBV4-2|.
TGTGCCAGCAGCCAAGATTTGGGGACGAATGAAAAACTGTTTTTT
CASSQDLGTNEKLFF
>TRBJ2-7|.|TRBV7-9|.
TGTGCCAGCAGCAGATCGGCGGGGACCTACGAGCAGTACTTC
CASSRSAGTYEQYF
>TRBJ1-1|TRBD1|TRBV7-6|.
TGTGCCAGCAGCACCCGACAGGGCGGCCAAGGTCCGAACACTGAAGCTTTCTTT
CASSTRQGGQGPNTEAFF
>TRBJ2-7|.|TRBV5-4|once
TGTGCCAGCAGCTTGGACGTCGTATCGCACGAGCAGTACTTC
CASSLDVVSHEQYF
>TRBJ1-6|.|TRBV7-9|.
TGTGCCAGCAGCTTAGGGGGCGGTTTCAGTTCACCCCTCCACTTT
CASSLGGGFSSPLHF
>TRBJ1-6|TRBD1|TRBV28|.
TGTGCCAGCAGTTTGGACAGGGTCAATTCACCCCTCCACTTT
CASSLDRVNSPLHF
>TRBJ2-5|TRBD2|TRBV13|.
TGTGCCAGCAGCTTAGGCGCGCTAGCGGGGGGGCCAGAGAAGACCCAGTACTTC
CASSLGALAGGPEKTQYF
>TRBJ2-1|.|TRBV7-7|once
TGTGCTAGCAGCTTTCGGGCGACTAGGGCCCAGTTTAATGAGCAGTTCTTC
CASSFRATRAQFNEQFF
>TRBJ2-3|.|TRBV10-3|once
TGTGCCATCAGTGAGACCCAGGGAGGTACGCAGTATTTT
CAISETQGGTQYF
>TRBJ1-1|TRBD1|TRBV7-9|.
TGTGCCAGCAGCTTATTGACAGGGGGCATCGCTGAAGCTTTCTTT
CASSLLTGGIAEAFF
>TRBJ2-3|.|TRBV11-3|.
TGTGCCAGCAGTCATGGGGACGATACGCAGTATTTT
CASSHGDDTQYF
>TRBJ2-7|.|TRBV5-1|.
TGCGCCAGCAGCTTTGATATGCGCTACGAGCAGTACTTC
CASSFDMRYEQYF
>TRBJ2-3|.|TRBV7-9|.
TGTGCCAGCAGCTTGGGGACAGATACGCAGTATTTT
CASSLGTDTQYF
>TRBJ2-7|.|TRBV5-4|once
TGTGCCAGCAGCGGACGGAACTACGAGCAGTACTTC
CASSGRNYEQYF
>TRBJ2-5|TRBD2|TRBV11-3|.
TGTGCCAGCAGCGAAAAAAGTGTCGGACTAGGAATAGAGACCCAGTACTTC
CASSEKSVGLGIETQYF
>TRBJ1-1|.|TRBV7-6|.
TGTGCCAGCAGCTTAGACGGCGGGAACACTGAAGCTTTCTTT
CASSLDGGNTEAFF
>TRBJ2-7|.|TRBV5-1|.
TGCGCCAGCAGTGTTACCCCTAGCTCCTACGAGCAGTACTTC
CASSVTPSSYEQYF
>TRBJ2-7|TRBD1|TRBV6-1|.
TGTGCCAGCAGAGAGGGACAGGGAATCTCCTACGAGCAGTACTTC
CASREGQGISYEQYF